The 10 T cell receptor beta chains reported below all come from one sample, sequenced in a study of shared clonotypes between healthy human individuals. The assay was immunoSEQ multiplex PCR, and TCRdb's table has in-frame clones only and misses some. Of some 2 million clones in the sample, roughly 94% were seen once. Sequencing used naive CD4+ T cells sorted from blood. As for subset: CD45RA+ positively selected. The receptors come from a young man in good health.

In DNA, the CDR3 is TGTGCCAGCAGCGGGGGAGGGACAGATACGCAGTATTTT. Translating it yields CASSGGGTDTQYF. The genes are TRBV5-4 and TRBJ2-3, with 7 nucleotides matching TRBD2. Germline CDR1 SGHNT, CDR2 YYREEE (reference sequence). The CDR3 has 13 amino acids. V shed 4 bases, J shed 3 bases, and the junction held 2 bases outside the gene matches.

This clone was found many times. Distinct nucleotide sequences in the sample also encode this CDR3. This sequence joins TRBV4-1 and TRBJ2-2; D gene unclear. Germline-derived CDR1 and CDR2 are MGHRA and YSYEKL. V was cut by 1 base and J by 0 bases, with 6 bases left in between. This CDR3 contains 15 residues. The CDR3 DNA reads as TGCGCCAGCAGCCAAGCGACGACGAACACCGGGGAGCTGTTTTTT. It translates to CASSQATTNTGELFF.

As concerns this clone: At the DNA level, this CDR3 is encoded by other sequences in the same sample as well. The gene calls are TRBV2 and TRBJ2-5; D not certain. With 6 bases removed from V and 5 bases from J, the gap between germline ends came to 4 bases. The CDR3 contains 10 residues. CDR1 is SNHLY, CDR2 FYNNEI, per germline. CDR3 loop: CASRTETQYF. CDR3 nucleotide sequence: TGTGCCAGCAGAACGGAGACCCAGTACTTC.

The chain links TRBV15 to TRBJ1-1, with 7 bases fitting TRBD1. Germline V gives CDR1 LNHNV, CDR2 YYDKDF (reference sequence). With 4 bases clipped from V and 0 bases from J, the junction kept 2 bases outside the gene matches. The CDR3 length is 14 residues. The CDR3 region has the DNA TGTGCCACCAGCAAAGACAGGGTGAACACTGAAGCTTTCTTT. Translating gives CATSKDRVNTEAFF.

This clone was seen once. The chain combines TRBV5-1 with TRBJ2-7, with a possible D match to TRBD2 (6 bases). The length of the CDR3 is 13 residues. The V end was cut by 3 bases, the J end by 5 bases, with 12 bases between. Germline V lookup: CDR1 SGHRS, CDR2 YFSETQ. As DNA, the CDR3 is TGCGCCAGCAGCTCGACTAGTTTAAACGAGCAGTACTTC. This encodes CASSSTSLNEQYF.

The J gene is TRBJ2-3, the V gene TRBV4-3; D may be TRBD1 (6 bases). Germline CDR1 LGHNA, CDR2 YSLEER. The CDR3 has 14 amino acids. V shed 0 bases and J shed 6 bases, with 10 bases lying between them. DNA for the CDR3: TGCGCCAGCAGCCAAGAAAGGGGGAGTGATACGCAGTATTTT. It encodes CASSQERGSDTQYF.

The chain links TRBV9 to TRBJ1-2, with D perhaps TRBD1 (6 bases). The CDR3 consists of 14 residues. Trimming left V 7 bases short and J 4 bases short, with 17 bases between. The germline CDR1 and CDR2 sequences are SGDLS and YYNGEE. Here the CDR3 DNA reads TGTGCCAGCGGGAACAGGGACGGAAGCTATGGCTACACCTTC. Its protein product is CASGNRDGSYGYTF.

The gene calls are TRBV6-5 and TRBJ2-1; D is undetermined. CDR3 length: 11 amino acids. The germline V gene has CDR1 MNHEY and CDR2 SVGAGI. V was shortened by 4 bases and J by 4 bases, with 2 bases between the two germline ends. The CDR3 loop is CASSWYNEQFF. CDR3 sequence (DNA): TGTGCCAGCAGTTGGTACAATGAGCAGTTCTTC.

The chain recombines TRBV27 with TRBJ2-2, with no clear D. Between the trimmed V and J ends, which lost 2 bases and 5 bases, there was a span of 6 bases. Germline V lookup: CDR1 MNHEY, CDR2 SMNVEV (reference sequence). CDR3 length: 13 amino acids. The CDR3 region has the DNA TGTGCCAGCAGTTTAAAAGGAACCGGGGAGCTGTTTTTT. Its translation is CASSLKGTGELFF.

With regard to this clone: Different DNA sequences within this sample yield the same CDR3. V and J are TRBV11-2 and TRBJ2-2; 8 bases are shared with TRBD2. The V gene's germline CDR1 is SGHAT and CDR2 FQNNGV. This CDR3 is built from 14 residues. The J segment lost 6 bases and the V segment lost 1 base, leaving 1 base of the junction unmatched. CDR3 region: CASSLVSGAGELFF. In nucleotides, the CDR3 is TGTGCCAGCAGCTTAGTTAGCGGGGCCGGGGAGCTGTTTTTT.